The clone carrying this TCR beta chain was found many times. These data come from a study of early T cells in non-severe SARS-CoV-2 infection. CDR1 is SGHVS and CDR2 is FNYEAQ in the germline V gene. The V and J ends lost 4 bases and 4 bases, in that order; junction bases with no gene match: 9. This CDR3 is 16 amino acids long. Each single cDNA molecule received a unique molecular identifier. MiXCR was run by TCRdb on the 5' RACE reads, yielding one entry per CDR3 protein. This sample yields about 33,000 distinct CDR3 sequences, of which under 6% are seen a single time; around 5% belongs to the top ten.

This clonotype was obtained from an adult who was a healthcare worker with PCR-confirmed SARS-CoV-2 infection or an uninfected control (not recorded which). The chain uses TRBV7-6 and TRBJ2-3; 9 nucleotides align to TRBD1. Sequenced material: whole blood. CDR3 sequence reads: CASSYSTGGAADTQYF. The CDR3, as DNA: TGTGCCAGCAGCTACTCAACAGGGGGCGCCGCAGATACGCAGTATTTT.